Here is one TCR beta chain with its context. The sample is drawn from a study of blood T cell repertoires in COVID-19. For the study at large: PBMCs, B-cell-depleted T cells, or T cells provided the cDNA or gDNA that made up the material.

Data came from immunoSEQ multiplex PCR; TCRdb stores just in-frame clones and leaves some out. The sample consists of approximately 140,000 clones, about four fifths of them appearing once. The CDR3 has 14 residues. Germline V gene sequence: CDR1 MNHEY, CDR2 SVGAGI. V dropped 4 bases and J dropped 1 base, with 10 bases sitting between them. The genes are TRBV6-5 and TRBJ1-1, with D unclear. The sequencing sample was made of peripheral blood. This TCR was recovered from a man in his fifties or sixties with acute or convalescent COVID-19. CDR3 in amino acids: CASSFSAANTEAFF. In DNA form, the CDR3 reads TGTGCCAGCAGTTTCTCGGCTGCGAACACTGAAGCTTTCTTT.